These 14 T cell receptor beta chains came from one sample sequenced in a study of cytomegalovirus exposure and HLA in healthy donors. Primers included in the PCR were 60 Vbeta and 13 Jbeta primers. The protocol was immunoSEQ multiplex PCR, while the TCRdb copy is restricted to in-frame clones and leaves out a portion. The sample holds roughly 130,000 clones; around 66% are singletons and the top ten take around 6.3%. The sample was PBMCs. The receptors originated from a woman aged 60-75 years in good health and CMV-seronegative.

This clone appeared a few times. The chain links TRBV29-1 to TRBJ2-5, with 10 nucleotides matching TRBD2. Germline CDR1 and CDR2: SQVTM and ANQGSEA. The V gene end was trimmed by 4 bases and the J gene end by 2 bases; junction bases not matched to a gene: 7. The CDR3 loop spans 15 amino acids. The CDR3 is CSVVLAGAQQETQYF. In DNA form, the CDR3 reads TGCAGCGTTGTGCTAGCGGGGGCCCAACAAGAGACCCAGTACTTC.

This sequence joins TRBV27 and TRBJ2-5, with D possibly matching TRBD2 (5 bases). The CDR3 consists of 15 residues. V was pared by 5 bases and J by 5 bases, with 18 bases between. Germline V gene data show CDR1 as MNHEY and CDR2 as SMNVEV (reference sequence). The DNA for the CDR3 is TGTGCCAGCAGTGCATTTGGTTTGGGAGTGGAGACCCAGTACTTC. Amino acid sequence: CASSAFGLGVETQYF.

The rearrangement uses TRBV7-9 and TRBJ2-1; the match to TRBD2 covers 7 bases. The CDR3 contains 17 residues. J lost 4 bases, V lost 5 bases, and 14 bases had no gene match. Germline CDR1 is SEHNR and CDR2 is FQNEAQ (reference sequence). The CDR3 DNA follows: TGTGCCAGCAGCCGCCGAACCGGGACTACGACTTACAATGAGCAGTTCTTC. Translated: CASSRRTGTTTYNEQFF.

This clone has just one count. This chain connects TRBV11-3 to TRBJ2-3, with 7 positions matching TRBD2. The CDR3 has 16 amino acids. V lost 5 bases, J lost 3 bases, and 11 bases stayed unmatched. Germline V gives CDR1 SGHNT, CDR2 YENEEA. This CDR3 reads CASSILSGGSTDTQYF. The CDR3 DNA reads TGTGCCAGCAGCATTCTCTCGGGAGGAAGTACAGATACGCAGTATTTT.

The rearrangement links TRBV7-9 to TRBJ1-3, with 7 bases fitting TRBD1. Germline CDR1 SEHNR, CDR2 FQNEAQ (reference sequence). This CDR3 region has 17 residues. V lost 7 bases and J lost 0; bases outside the gene matches: 12. This chain's CDR3 is CASTPSGRTGSGNTIYF. For the CDR3, the DNA is TGTGCCAGCACCCCTTCGGGTAGGACAGGCTCTGGAAACACCATATATTTT.

The chain recombines TRBV9 with TRBJ2-5; 9 positions agree with TRBD2. Losses at the gene ends were 4 bases for V and 5 bases for J; bases not matched to a gene: 12. Germline V gene data show CDR1 as SGDLS and CDR2 as YYNGEE. The CDR3 is 16 residues long. The CDR3 reads CASSQTSGQKGETQYF. The CDR3 nucleotides are TGTGCCAGCAGCCAGACTAGCGGTCAAAAGGGGGAGACCCAGTACTTC.

CDR3 residues: CASSQGRQETQYF. In DNA, the CDR3 is TGTGCCAGCAGCCAGGGGCGTCAAGAGACCCAGTACTTC. V is TRBV5-4 and J is TRBJ2-5; a possible D gene is TRBD1 (6 bases). Germline loops: CDR1 SGHNT, CDR2 YYREEE (reference sequence). Trimming removed 4 bases at V and 2 bases at J, with 9 bases between. The CDR3 consists of 13 residues.

The chain couples TRBV19 to TRBJ1-3; D is possibly TRBD1 (6 bases). Trimming took off 4 bases at V and 0 bases at J, with 13 bases between the two ends. The CDR3 extends over 16 amino acids. Germline assignment: CDR1 LNHDA and CDR2 SQIVND (reference sequence). The CDR3 DNA reads as TGTGCCAGTAGTAGGACAGTTTCCAACTCTGGAAACACCATATATTTT. Protein: CASSRTVSNSGNTIYF.

This clone was seen only a few times. J is TRBJ1-2 and V is TRBV9; 7 nucleotides line up with TRBD1. The CDR3 is 13 residues long. J lost 2 bases, V lost 5 bases, and 3 bases had no gene match. From germline, CDR1 is SGDLS and CDR2 YYNGEE. CDR3 residues: CASRQQGNYGYTF. In nucleotides, the CDR3 is TGTGCCAGCAGACAACAGGGGAACTATGGCTACACCTTC.

This clone has just one count. The V gene is TRBV6-5, the J gene TRBJ2-5, with 7 bases identical to TRBD1. The CDR3 sequence is 15 residues long. Germline V gene lookup returns CDR1 MNHEY and CDR2 SVGAGI. V lost 2 bases to trimming and J lost 1 base; unmatched junction nucleotides: 4. The DNA of the CDR3 is TGTGCCAGCAGTTACGGGGCAGGGGGCCAAGAGACCCAGTACTTC. It is translated as CASSYGAGGQETQYF.

The chain has TRBV5-1 and TRBJ1-6; TRBD1 matches at 12 bases. This CDR3 is 17 amino acids long. The trim removed 4 bases at V and 2 bases at J, leaving 4 bases unmatched. From germline, CDR1 is SGHRS and CDR2 YFSETQ. Written as DNA, the CDR3 is TGCGCCAGCAGCAGCGGGACAGGGGGCGCCTATAATTCACCCCTCCACTTT. The encoded protein is CASSSGTGGAYNSPLHF.

This clone was picked up a small number of times. The CDR3 sequence: CASSQSSGSTDTQYF. For the CDR3, the DNA is TGTGCCAGCAGCCAAAGTAGCGGTAGCACAGATACGCAGTATTTT. The chain is built from TRBV14 and TRBJ2-3; D perhaps matches TRBD2 (6 bases). Trimming left V 2 bases short and J 0 bases short, with 9 bases between. This CDR3 contains 15 residues. Looked up from germline, CDR1 is SGHDN and CDR2 is FVKESK.

The genes are TRBV9 and TRBJ2-1, with 8 bases lining up with TRBD2. V lost 0 bases to trimming and J lost 7 bases; unmatched junction nucleotides: 12. This CDR3 is 17 amino acids long. Per germline, CDR1 SGDLS and CDR2 YYNGEE. The chain's CDR3 is CASSVAGRPTSGNEQFF. The CDR3 DNA is TGTGCCAGCAGCGTAGCGGGCCGTCCTACTAGCGGAAATGAGCAGTTCTTC.

V and J are TRBV29-1 and TRBJ2-7, with D perhaps matching TRBD2 (5 bases). The length of the CDR3 is 12 residues. Germline CDR1 and CDR2: SQVTM and ANQGSEA. Between the trimmed V and J ends, which lost 2 bases and 5 bases, there was a span of 10 bases. CDR3 loop: CSVESGSNEQYF. Here the CDR3 DNA reads TGCAGCGTTGAAAGCGGCTCGAACGAGCAGTACTTC.